The 5 T cell receptor beta chains in this list originate from one sample, sequenced in a study of blood T cell repertoires in COVID-19. Clones were sequenced by immunoSEQ multiplex PCR, and TCRdb holds only the in-frame ones, with some missing. The sample includes 200,000 to 300,000 clones, about 87% seen only once; the top ten take roughly 4%. Sequencing was performed on peripheral blood. Source of these receptors: a man in his 60s who had recovered from COVID-19.

J is TRBJ2-3 and V is TRBV7-9; the match to TRBD1 covers 9 bases. The length of the CDR3 is 15 residues. V shed 5 bases, J shed 5 bases, and the junction held 8 bases outside the gene matches. In germline, CDR1 is SEHNR, CDR2 FQNEAQ (reference sequence). The CDR3 region has the DNA TGTGCCAGCAGCCTCCTTACAGGGGGCGTAGATACGCAGTATTTT. This translates into CASSLLTGGVDTQYF.

The chain employs TRBV7-2 and TRBJ2-5; 8 bases line up with TRBD2. The CDR3 consists of 14 residues. Germline lookup yields CDR1 SGHTA and CDR2 FQGNSA. V lost 6 bases and J lost 5; bases outside the gene matches: 8. CDR3 DNA: TGTGCCAGCAGAGAACGGACTAGCTGGGAGACCCAGTACTTC. Its protein product is CASRERTSWETQYF.

V gene TRBV6-5 combines with J gene TRBJ1-2; tentatively, D is TRBD1 (6 bases). Trimming left V 2 bases short and J 5 bases short, with 12 bases between. There are 14 residues in the CDR3. From germline, CDR1 is MNHEY and CDR2 SVGAGI. The CDR3 bases are TGTGCCAGCAGTTACCGAGGACAGCTTTATGGCTACACCTTC. It encodes CASSYRGQLYGYTF.

This chain connects TRBV27 to TRBJ2-5; 9 bases match TRBD1. The CDR3 is 17 amino acids. CDR1 is MNHEY and CDR2 is SMNVEV in the germline V gene (reference sequence). V gave up 4 bases and J gave up 4 bases; unmatched junction bases: 13. Here the CDR3 reads CASSSRGQGSFRETQYF. DNA of the CDR3: TGTGCCAGCAGTTCAAGGGGACAGGGCTCCTTCCGAGAGACCCAGTACTTC.

The V call is TRBV19, the J call TRBJ1-1; D is possibly TRBD1 (6 bases). Trimming took 5 bases from V and 9 from J, leaving 13 bases between them. Germline CDR1 reads LNHDA; CDR2 reads SQIVND (reference sequence). The CDR3 extends over 12 amino acids. DNA of the CDR3: TGTGCCAGTAGTTTTTTCGGACAGCAAGCTTTCTTT. This translates into CASSFFGQQAFF.